This T cell receptor beta chain was observed in a study of T-cell reconstitution after alpha-beta-depleted transplantation in children. CDR3 length: 15 amino acids. Trimming left V 5 bases short and J 7 bases short, with 18 bases between. CDR1 is MNHEY, CDR2 SVGAGI, per germline. Researchers prepared the TCRbeta library using unique molecular identifiers, the study reports. TCRdb reprocessed the PCR reads with MiXCR, giving one entry per CDR3 protein. The sample yields hundreds of thousands of distinct CDR3 sequences, 9.5% to 15% seen once. This clonotype has ten or more counts. The sequence derives from a human donor who donated a stem cell graft to a child with combined immunodeficiency. Sequenced material: PBMCs from the stem cell graft donor, taken from the stem cell graft. The rearrangement joins TRBV6-5 to TRBJ2-4, with a weak D call TRBD1 (5 bases). The CDR3 region is CASSTINGRVNIQYF. CDR3 sequence (DNA): TGTGCCAGCAGTACTATTAACGGCAGGGTTAACATTCAGTACTTC.